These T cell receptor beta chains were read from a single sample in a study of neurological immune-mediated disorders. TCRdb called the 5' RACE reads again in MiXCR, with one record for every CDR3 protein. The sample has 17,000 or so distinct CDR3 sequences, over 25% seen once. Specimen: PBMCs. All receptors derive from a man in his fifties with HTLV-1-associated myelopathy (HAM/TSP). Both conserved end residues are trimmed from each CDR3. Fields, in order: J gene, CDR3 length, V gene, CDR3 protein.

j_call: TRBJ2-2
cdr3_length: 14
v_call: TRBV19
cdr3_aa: ASRVGRGVTTGELF

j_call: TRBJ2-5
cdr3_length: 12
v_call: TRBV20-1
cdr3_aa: SAPLAGGVETQY

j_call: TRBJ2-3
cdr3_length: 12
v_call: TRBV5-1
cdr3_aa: ASSLTASTDTQY

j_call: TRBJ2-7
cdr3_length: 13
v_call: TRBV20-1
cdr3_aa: SARVPSEPPYEQY

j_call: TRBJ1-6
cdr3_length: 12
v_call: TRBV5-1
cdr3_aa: ASSSQGNNSPLH

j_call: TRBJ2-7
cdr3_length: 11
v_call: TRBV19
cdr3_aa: ASSASFSYEQY

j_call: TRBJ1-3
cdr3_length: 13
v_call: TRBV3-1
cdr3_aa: ASSQGSRAGNTIY

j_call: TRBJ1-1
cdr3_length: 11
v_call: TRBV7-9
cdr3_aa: ASSESGSTEAF

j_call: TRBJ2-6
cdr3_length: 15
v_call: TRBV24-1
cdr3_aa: ATSDSKGDPGANVLT

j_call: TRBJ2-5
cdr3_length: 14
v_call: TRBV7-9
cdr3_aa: ASSFSLGAPGKTQY

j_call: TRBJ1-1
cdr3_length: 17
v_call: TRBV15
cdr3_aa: ATSRRLQGQGANQYEAF

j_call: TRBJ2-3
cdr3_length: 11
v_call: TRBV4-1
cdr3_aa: ASSQEVYESQY

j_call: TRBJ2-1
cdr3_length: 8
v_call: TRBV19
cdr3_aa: ASGGSEQF

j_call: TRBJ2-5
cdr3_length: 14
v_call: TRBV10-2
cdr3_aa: ASSEGVAGGLETQY

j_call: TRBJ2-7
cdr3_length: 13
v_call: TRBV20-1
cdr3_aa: SARDNKRGTYEQY

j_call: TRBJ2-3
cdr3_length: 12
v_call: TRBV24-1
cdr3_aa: ATAEGDHTDTQY

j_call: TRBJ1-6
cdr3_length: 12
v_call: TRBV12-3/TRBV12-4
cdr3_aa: ASSLGGGNSPLH

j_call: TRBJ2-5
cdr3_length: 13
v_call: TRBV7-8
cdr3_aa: ASSSPGGSHGTQY

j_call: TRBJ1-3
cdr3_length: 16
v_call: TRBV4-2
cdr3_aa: ASSQPGQAYSSGNTIY

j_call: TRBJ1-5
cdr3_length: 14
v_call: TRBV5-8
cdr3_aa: ASSPPDRGPYQPQH

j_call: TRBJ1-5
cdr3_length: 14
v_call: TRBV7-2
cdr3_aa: ASSFSGALDYQPQH

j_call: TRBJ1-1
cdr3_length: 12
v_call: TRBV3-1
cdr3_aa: ASSQIGGGTEAF

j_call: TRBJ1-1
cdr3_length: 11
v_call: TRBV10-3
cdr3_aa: AIRAAVNTEAF

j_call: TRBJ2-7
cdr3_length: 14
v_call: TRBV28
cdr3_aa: ASSLVGSGISYEQY

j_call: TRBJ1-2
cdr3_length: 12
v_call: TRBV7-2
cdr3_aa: ASTLAGLLDGYT

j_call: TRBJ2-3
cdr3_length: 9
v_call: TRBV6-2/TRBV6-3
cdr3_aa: ASSYSDTQY